This T cell receptor beta chain emerged from a study of early T cells in non-severe SARS-CoV-2 infection. TCRdb re-derived calls from the 5' RACE reads in MiXCR, one entry per CDR3 protein. The data contain under 30,000 distinct CDR3 sequences, roughly 5% of them singletons. This clonotype was seen a handful of times. This CDR3 comprises 17 residues. The germline V gene encodes CDR1 LGHNA and CDR2 YNFKEQ. With 3 bases removed from V and 0 bases from J, the gap between germline ends came to 15 bases. Sequenced sample: whole blood. The chain links TRBV4-2 to TRBJ1-3, with unresolved D. This TCR was recovered from an adult who was a healthcare worker with PCR-confirmed SARS-CoV-2 infection or an uninfected control (not recorded which). In nucleotides, the CDR3 is TGTGCCAGCAGCCAGCGATTCAGGAGAGACTCTGGAAACACCATATATTTT. Protein product: CASSQRFRRDSGNTIYF.